The clone carrying this T cell receptor (beta chain) was counted a single time. What it recognizes is unknown. The trim removed 5 bases at V and 5 bases at J, leaving 4 bases unmatched. Per germline, CDR1 MDHEN and CDR2 SYDVKM. The CDR3 totals 14 residues. The protocol was immunoSEQ multiplex PCR, while the TCRdb copy is restricted to in-frame clones and leaves out a portion. The repertoire includes 25,000 or so clones, roughly 84% of them detected once, and around a third sits in the top ten. This sample stems from a study of T cell responses to AZD1222 COVID-19 vaccine. Findings and caveats of the study: Mostly white British, mostly female donors; authors suggested clonal diversity may be underestimated.

V and J are TRBV28 and TRBJ1-5, with 9 bases that match TRBD1. Source: peripheral blood, taken 28 days after the second AZD1222 dose. The receptor's source is an adult who received the AZD1222 COVID-19 vaccine. The CDR3 loop is CASSGQGMYQPQHF. CDR3 in DNA: TGTGCCAGCAGTGGACAGGGGATGTATCAGCCCCAGCATTTT.